Following are 23 T cell receptor beta chains from one sample sequenced in a study of cytomegalovirus exposure and HLA in healthy donors. Primers for the PCR totalled 60 Vbeta and 13 Jbeta. Profiled with immunoSEQ multiplex PCR; TCRdb holds only in-frame clones, not every one. The sample comprises 130,000 to 150,000 clones, 70% to 85% of which are singletons, and roughly 9.9% rests with the top ten. Source material: PBMCs. The receptors stem from a woman aged 55-69 years in good health and CMV-seropositive.

This clone was counted between two and nine times. V is TRBV4-1 and J is TRBJ1-1; 12 bases agree with TRBD1. The germline CDR1 and CDR2 sequences are MGHRA and YSYEKL. The CDR3 has 15 residues. J gave up 5 bases and V 1 base, and 2 bases lay outside the gene matches. This CDR3 is CASSQGDRGRTEAFF. The DNA for the CDR3 is TGCGCCAGCAGCCAAGGGGACAGGGGGCGTACTGAAGCTTTCTTT.

V usage is TRBV29-1 and J usage is TRBJ1-1; possibly TRBD1 for D (5 bases). The germline CDR1 and CDR2 sequences are SQVTM and ANQGSEA. V was pared by 4 bases and J by 6 bases, with 15 bases between. CDR3 length equals 13 residues. The CDR3 sequence: CSVGSEVTAEAFF. As DNA, the CDR3 is TGCAGCGTTGGAAGTGAGGTGACAGCTGAAGCTTTCTTT.

This rearrangement joins TRBV20-1 to TRBJ2-7; D perhaps matches TRBD1 (5 bases). The V gene lost 5 bases and the J gene lost 2 bases, with 7 bases spanning the gap. This CDR3 region has 11 residues. Germline-derived CDR1 and CDR2 are DFQATT and SNEGSKA (reference sequence). Here the CDR3 reads CSALTAYEQYF. The CDR3, as DNA: TGCAGTGCTTTGACAGCCTACGAGCAGTACTTC.

The rearrangement joins TRBV19 to TRBJ2-1; D is uncertain. V was pared by 7 bases and J by 0 bases, with 7 bases between. CDR1 and CDR2 from the germline V gene are LNHDA and SQIVND (reference sequence). CDR3 length equals 13 residues. For the CDR3, the DNA is TGTGCCAGTACGCCGAGCTCCTACAATGAGCAGTTCTTC. Translated, it gives CASTPSSYNEQFF.

The rearrangement uses TRBV7-9 and TRBJ2-3; maybe TRBD1 (5 bases). V was pared by 2 bases and J by 2 bases, with 17 bases between. Per germline, CDR1 SEHNR and CDR2 FQNEAQ (reference sequence). CDR3 length: 17 amino acids. The CDR3 bases are TGTGCCAGCAGCTTAAGGGGTCAGACGCCGTTCACAGATACGCAGTATTTT. Translating gives CASSLRGQTPFTDTQYF.

This clone was detected a few times. The rearrangement uses TRBV5-1 and TRBJ1-1, with TRBD1 matching over 8 bases. The CDR3 consists of 14 residues. V was clipped by 8 bases and J by 5 bases; unmatched bases: 11. CDR1 is SGHRS and CDR2 is YFSETQ in the germline V gene. Written as DNA, the CDR3 is TGCGCCAGTCGGACAGGGTTGATCGAAACTGAAGCTTTCTTT. Translated, it gives CASRTGLIETEAFF.

J is TRBJ2-7 and V is TRBV7-2; D perhaps matches TRBD2 (5 bases). This CDR3 spans 15 amino acids. Trimming took 3 bases from V and 0 from J, leaving 12 bases between them. Germline lookup yields CDR1 SGHTA and CDR2 FQGNSA. In DNA form, the CDR3 reads TGTGCCAGCAGCTTTACTCTGGGGAGCTCCTACGAGCAGTACTTC. Translation: CASSFTLGSSYEQYF.

The chain is built from TRBV6-5 and TRBJ1-5; D is undetermined. The V and J ends lost 7 bases and 2 bases respectively, with 15 bases between them. In germline, CDR1 is MNHEY, CDR2 SVGAGI. This CDR3 has 15 residues. The CDR3: CASKRLGRGNQPQHF. The CDR3 DNA reads as TGTGCCAGCAAACGGTTAGGTCGGGGCAATCAGCCCCAGCATTTT.

This clone was detected only once. The chain joins TRBV9 to TRBJ1-4; 7 nucleotides line up with TRBD1. Germline V gene lookup returns CDR1 SGDLS and CDR2 YYNGEE. This CDR3 spans 15 amino acids. Trimming removed 4 bases from V and 8 bases from J; junction bases left unmatched: 11. In DNA, the CDR3 is TGTGCCAGCAGCTCCAGGGGGGTAAGCAGCGAAAAACTGTTTTTT. The encoded protein is CASSSRGVSSEKLFF.

This clone was recorded only once. The rearrangement uses TRBV29-1 and TRBJ2-4, with TRBD1 as a possible D gene (5 bases). Trimming stripped 4 bases from V and 5 bases from J, with 15 bases between. Germline lookup yields CDR1 SQVTM and CDR2 ANQGSEA. This CDR3 contains 14 residues. The CDR3 DNA reads as TGCAGCGTTGTGTCGCTATGGGGCCAAAACATTCAGTACTTC. Translating gives CSVVSLWGQNIQYF.

This clone turned up a few times. The chain employs TRBV4-1 and TRBJ1-2; weak D call: TRBD1 (6 bases). The V gene's germline CDR1 is MGHRA and CDR2 YSYEKL. This CDR3 comprises 15 residues. Trimming removed 1 base from V and 2 bases from J, with 11 bases in between. CDR3 coding DNA: TGCGCCAGCAGCCAAGGTCCCACAGGGAACTATGGCTACACCTTC. Protein product: CASSQGPTGNYGYTF.

The chain recombines TRBV5-4 with TRBJ2-3; perhaps TRBD2 as D (5 bases). The CDR3 spans 15 residues. Trimming took off 0 bases at V and 6 bases at J, with 14 bases between the two ends. Germline V gene data show CDR1 as SGHNT and CDR2 as YYREEE (reference sequence). The CDR3, as DNA: TGTGCCAGCAGCTTGGGGACTGGAATTTTGGATACGCAGTATTTT. It yields the protein CASSLGTGILDTQYF.

The genes are TRBV19 and TRBJ1-5; no clear D. This CDR3 is 14 amino acids long. Germline V gives CDR1 LNHDA, CDR2 SQIVND (reference sequence). V dropped 5 bases and J dropped 2 bases, with 10 bases sitting between them. The CDR3 DNA reads TGTGCCAGTAGTCTCCGACAAGGCAATCAGCCCCAGCATTTT. Translation: CASSLRQGNQPQHF.

This rearrangement joins TRBV29-1 to TRBJ1-1, with 12 bases fitting TRBD1. The V segment lost 7 bases and the J segment 5 bases; nucleotides outside the gene matches: 8. There are 14 residues in the CDR3. Germline V gene data show CDR1 as SQVTM and CDR2 as ANQGSEA. The CDR3 sequence: CSANPGQGATEAFF. CDR3 nucleotide sequence: TGCAGCGCCAACCCGGGACAGGGGGCGACTGAAGCTTTCTTT.

In its sample, this clone was seen a few times. The V and J genes are TRBV30 and TRBJ2-3, with 9 nucleotides matching TRBD2. The germline gives CDR1 GTSNPN, CDR2 SVGIG (reference sequence). The V gene end was trimmed by 2 bases and the J gene end by 4 bases; junction bases not matched to a gene: 4. The CDR3 runs to 14 residues. CDR3: CAWSRSGSPDTQYF. DNA of the CDR3: TGTGCCTGGAGTCGTAGCGGGAGCCCAGATACGCAGTATTTT.

In this sample, this clone turned up a few times. This chain uses TRBV2 with TRBJ1-5, with a tentative D call TRBD1 (5 bases). V was cut by 3 bases and J by 5 bases, with 8 bases left in between. CDR1 SNHLY and CDR2 FYNNEI come from the germline V gene. The CDR3 runs to 13 residues. CDR3 coding DNA: TGTGCCAGCAGTGACAGGGCGTATCAGCCCCAGCATTTT. Its translation is CASSDRAYQPQHF. The full variable domain, completed using reference TRBV2 and TRBJ1-5, is EPEVTQTPSHQVTQMGQEVILRCVPISNHLYFYWYRQILGQKVEFLVSFYNNEISEKSEIFDDQFSVERPDGSNFTLKIRSTKLEDSAMYFCASSDRAYQPQHFGDGTRLSIL.

V is TRBV21-1 and J is TRBJ2-2; the table's D call, TRBD2, was not checked against the DNA. TRBV21-1 corresponds to a pseudogene. CDR3 length: 15 residues. This CDR3 reads CASRVDRRNTGELFF. The CDR3 DNA is TGTGCCAGCAGGGTCGATAGGAGGAACACCGGGGAGCTGTTTTTT.

The chain links TRBV6-5 to TRBJ2-3; 7 bases agree with TRBD2. This CDR3 is 15 amino acids long. Germline values: CDR1 MNHEY, CDR2 SVGAGI. The V segment lost 6 bases and the J segment 1 base; nucleotides outside the gene matches: 7. The CDR3 protein is CASRTGLPGTDTQYF. CDR3 bases: TGTGCCAGCAGGACGGGACTACCAGGCACAGATACGCAGTATTTT.

V usage is TRBV7-9 and J usage is TRBJ2-1; 7 positions agree with TRBD2. The V and J ends lost 7 bases and 7 bases, in that order; junction bases with no gene match: 7. The CDR3 is made up of 13 amino acids. The germline gives CDR1 SEHNR, CDR2 FQNEAQ (reference sequence). Here the CDR3 reads CASTNSGGNEQFF. The CDR3 DNA is TGTGCCAGCACCAATTCGGGAGGTAATGAGCAGTTCTTC.

The chain has TRBV10-3 and TRBJ2-3, with 16 bases that match TRBD2. This CDR3 region has 19 residues. V dropped 10 bases and J dropped 4; count of bases not matched to a gene: 17. CDR1 and CDR2 from the germline V gene are ENHRY and SYGVKD. As DNA, the CDR3 is TGTGCCAGTACGCCGGGACTAGCGGGAGGGCCCTCTCCCGCAGATACGCAGTATTTT. Amino acid sequence: CASTPGLAGGPSPADTQYF.

The J gene is TRBJ1-5, the V gene TRBV7-9; D not resolved. V was shortened by 2 bases and J by 2 bases, with 10 bases between the two germline ends. The CDR3 is 15 residues long. CDR1 and CDR2 (germline): SEHNR, FQNEAQ (reference sequence). The CDR3 protein is CASSLSQSGNQPQHF. As DNA, the CDR3 is TGTGCCAGCAGCTTAAGTCAAAGCGGCAATCAGCCCCAGCATTTT.

The chain has TRBV10-1 and TRBJ2-2; TRBD1 is a possible D gene (5 bases). The CDR3 loop spans 14 amino acids. Trimming stripped 6 bases from V and 2 bases from J, with 10 bases between. From germline, CDR1 is WNHNN and CDR2 SYGVQD (reference sequence). The CDR3 DNA follows: TGCGCCAGCAGCGCAGGGAATAACACCGGGGAGCTGTTTTTT. Residues: CASSAGNNTGELFF.

The rearrangement links TRBV9 to TRBJ2-3; possible D gene TRBD1, 5 bases. This CDR3 comprises 16 residues. The germline V gene encodes CDR1 SGDLS and CDR2 YYNGEE. Trimming removed 0 bases from V and 4 bases from J, with 15 bases in between. CDR3 nucleotides: TGTGCCAGCAGCGTAGCGACGGCAGGGTCCGCAGATACGCAGTATTTT. It is translated as CASSVATAGSADTQYF.